This T cell receptor beta chain was sequenced during a study of T-cell memory formation after mild COVID-19. From germline, CDR1 is KGHDR and CDR2 SFDVKD. This CDR3 is 13 amino acids long. The V gene lost 7 bases and the J gene lost 2 bases, with 9 bases spanning the gap. From the 5' RACE reads, TCRdb called clonotypes with MiXCR, one entry per CDR3 protein. Of 350,000 or so distinct CDR3 sequences in the sample, over 10% were seen once. A few counts support this clonotype. This receptor was obtained from a man aged 18 to 29 who had mild COVID-19 (a few samples of this study predate the infection). Cell type and time point are not known. This chain links TRBV24-1 with TRBJ2-3; no reliable D call. Sequencing was carried out using PBMCs or a T cell subset sorted from them (not recorded which). As DNA, the CDR3 is TGTGCCACCAGGAACACCTTCACAGATACGCAGTATTTT. The encoded protein is CATRNTFTDTQYF.